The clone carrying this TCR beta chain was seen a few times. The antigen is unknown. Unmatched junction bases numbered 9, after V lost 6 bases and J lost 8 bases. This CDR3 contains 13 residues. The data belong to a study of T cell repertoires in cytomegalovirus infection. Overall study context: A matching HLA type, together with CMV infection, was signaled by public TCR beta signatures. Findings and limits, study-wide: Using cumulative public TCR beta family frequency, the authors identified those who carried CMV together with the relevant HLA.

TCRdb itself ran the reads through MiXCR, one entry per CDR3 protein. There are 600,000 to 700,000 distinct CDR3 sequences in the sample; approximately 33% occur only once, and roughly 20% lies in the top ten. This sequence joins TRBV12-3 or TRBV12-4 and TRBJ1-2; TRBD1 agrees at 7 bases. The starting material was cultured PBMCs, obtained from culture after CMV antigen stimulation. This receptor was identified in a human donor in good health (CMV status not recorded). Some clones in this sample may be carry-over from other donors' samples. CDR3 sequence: CASSRGGAEGYTF. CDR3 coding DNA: TGTGCCAGCAGCAGGGGGGGAGCGGAGGGCTACACCTTC.